This is a list of T cell receptor beta chains from one sample in a study of CD8+CD57+ T cells in acquired aplastic anemia. TCRdb fed the reads into MiXCR, producing one record per CDR3 protein. The table records some 98,000 distinct CDR3 sequences, about 66% of them present only once. Sequences were obtained from sorted CD4+, CD8+, or CD8+CD57+ T cells (not recorded which) from PBMCs. The receptors were gathered from a human donor with aplastic anemia. CDR3s include the opening cysteine and the closing phenylalanine or tryptophan. A D gene is named only where the DNA matches it firmly. Size is stated for part of the rows, as once, few or many counts, or as a class when the clone is expanded.

J,size,D,V,CDR3,DNA
TRBJ2-3,-,-,TRBV5-4,CASSLGLVADTQYF,TGTGCCAGCAGCTTGGGACTGGTTGCAGATACGCAGTATTTT
TRBJ2-2,-,TRBD2,TRBV10-3,CAIRATTGTSGNTGELFF,TGTGCCATCAGGGCCACAACCGGGACTAGCGGGAACACCGGGGAGCTGTTTTTT
TRBJ2-7,once,-,TRBV25-1,CASTDSSQYEQYF,TGTGCCAGCACGGACTCCAGCCAATACGAGCAGTACTTC
TRBJ1-1,-,-,TRBV20-1,CSAPGGGLSPREAFF,TGCAGTGCTCCCGGGGGGGGGCTCTCACCTCGTGAAGCTTTCTTT
TRBJ2-7,many,-,TRBV7-8,CASSLRPGNTYEQYF,TGTGCCAGCAGCTTAAGGCCGGGGAACACCTACGAGCAGTACTTC
TRBJ2-1,-,-,TRBV2,CASSDYPLTYNEQFF,TGTGCCAGCAGCGACTACCCGCTGACCTACAATGAGCAGTTCTTC
TRBJ2-3,few,-,TRBV25-1,CASSELVYTTDTQYF,TGTGCCAGCAGTGAATTGGTCTACACTACAGATACGCAGTATTTT
TRBJ2-1,-,-,TRBV20-1,CSARDNRDYNEQFF,TGCAGTGCTAGAGATAACAGGGATTACAATGAGCAGTTCTTC
TRBJ2-7,-,-,TRBV2,CASNRDSYEQYF,TGTGCCAGCAATAGGGACTCCTACGAGCAGTACTTC
TRBJ2-3,-,-,TRBV13,CASSVVLADDTQYF,TGTGCCAGCAGCGTAGTACTAGCAGACGATACGCAGTATTTT
TRBJ2-5,many,-,TRBV20-1,CSASGKERETQYF,TGCAGTGCTAGCGGGAAGGAAAGGGAGACCCAGTACTTC
TRBJ1-5,once,-,TRBV19,CASSPRDWGNQPQHF,TGTGCCAGCAGTCCTCGGGATTGGGGCAATCAGCCCCAGCATTTT
TRBJ2-1,-,-,TRBV20-1,CSAPGNHNEQFF,TGCAGTGCTCCGGGGAACCACAATGAGCAGTTCTTC
TRBJ2-7,-,-,TRBV15,CATSRDLLTSSHF,TGTGCCACCAGCAGAGATCTTCTGACGAGCAGTCACTTC
TRBJ1-6,-,TRBD1,TRBV19,CASRPDRVSPLHF,TGTGCCAGTAGACCGGACAGGGTTTCACCCCTCCACTTT
TRBJ2-5,few,-,TRBV20-1,CSAHQGYGETQYF,TGCAGTGCTCACCAAGGATATGGGGAGACCCAGTACTTC
TRBJ2-3,-,-,TRBV20-1,CSARDGRTNTDTQYF,TGCAGTGCTAGAGATGGACGGACCAACACAGATACGCAGTATTTT
TRBJ2-4,-,-,TRBV12-3/TRBV12-4,CTSMAKNIQYF,TGTACCAGCATGGCCAAAAACATTCAGTACTTC
TRBJ2-7,-,-,TRBV10-3,CAISEGSSYEQYF,TGTGCCATCAGTGAAGGTAGCTCCTACGAGCAGTACTTC
TRBJ1-2,once,-,TRBV19,CASSIVGGDYGYTF,TGTGCCAGTAGTATTGTCGGCGGAGATTATGGCTACACCTTC
TRBJ2-1,-,TRBD1,TRBV19,CASTRVPGQPYNEQFF,TGTGCCAGTACCAGGGTGCCGGGACAGCCCTACAATGAGCAGTTCTTC
TRBJ1-2,-,-,TRBV20-1,CSARDQGSYGYTF,TGCAGTGCTAGAGATCAGGGCAGCTATGGCTACACCTTC
TRBJ1-3,-,-,TRBV20-1,CSASQGTGNTIYF,TGCAGTGCTAGTCAAGGGACTGGAAACACCATATATTTT
TRBJ1-2,once,-,TRBV2,CASSEGSRQTNTF,TGTGCCAGCAGTGAAGGATCCCGGCAGACGAACACCTTC
TRBJ1-2,many,-,TRBV5-1,CASSSEGVFYYGYTF,TGCGCCAGCAGCAGTGAGGGGGTCTTTTACTATGGCTACACCTTC
TRBJ1-1,-,-,TRBV29-1,CSVERQGVAEAFF,TGCAGCGTTGAAAGGCAGGGTGTCGCTGAAGCTTTCTTT
TRBJ2-2,-,TRBD2,TRBV20-1,CSARSTSGGTGELFF,TGCAGTGCTAGATCAACTAGCGGGGGAACCGGGGAGCTGTTTTTT
TRBJ2-3,-,-,TRBV6-5,CASSYSERPSTDTQYF,TGTGCCAGCAGTTACTCTGAGCGCCCGAGCACAGATACGCAGTATTTT
TRBJ2-7,-,TRBD1,TRBV5-1,CASSVGTGGGIGYEQYF,TGCGCCAGCAGCGTTGGGACAGGGGGCGGAATCGGGTACGAGCAGTACTTC
TRBJ1-2,once,TRBD1,TRBV19,CASSLAGQGADGYTF,TGTGCCAGTAGTCTGGCCGGACAGGGGGCAGATGGCTACACCTTC
TRBJ1-2,-,-,TRBV9,CASSAGDAPSFGYTF,TGTGCCAGCAGCGCTGGGGACGCACCCTCCTTTGGCTACACCTTC